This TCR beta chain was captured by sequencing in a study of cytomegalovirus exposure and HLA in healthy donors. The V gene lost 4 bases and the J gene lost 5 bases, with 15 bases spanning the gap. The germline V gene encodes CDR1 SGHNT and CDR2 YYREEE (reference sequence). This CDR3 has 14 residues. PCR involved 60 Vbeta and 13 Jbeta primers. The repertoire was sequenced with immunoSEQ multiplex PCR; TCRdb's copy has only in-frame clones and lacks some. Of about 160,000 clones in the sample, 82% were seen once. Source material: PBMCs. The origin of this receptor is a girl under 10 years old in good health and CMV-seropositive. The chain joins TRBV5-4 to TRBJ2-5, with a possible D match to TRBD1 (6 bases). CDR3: CASSALQGKETQYF. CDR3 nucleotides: TGTGCCAGCAGCGCGCTTCAGGGGAAGGAGACCCAGTACTTC.